The 13 T cell receptor beta chains reported below all come from one sample, sequenced in a study of persistence of HIV-infected CD4 T cells. Their cognate antigens are unknown. The libraries were made with immunoSEQ version 4 in survey mode. The method was immunoSEQ multiplex PCR; TCRdb's version includes in-frame clones alone and lacks a portion of them. The profile shows 25,000 to 40,000 clones, 75% to 85% of them singletons. Cells were stimulated with overlapping HIV-1 Gag 15-mer peptides. Sorted nonresponding memory CD4+ T cells were CD40L-negative, CD69-negative, CD45RO-high. The sample was CD4+ T cells sorted from PBMCs after approximately 19-hour stimulation, taken from a patient who received antiretroviral therapy. The source of these receptors is an adult woman with HIV who was CMV-seropositive.

The count of this clone is one. V is TRBV7-2 and J is TRBJ1-4; 7 nucleotides align to TRBD1. The trim removed 4 bases at V and 8 bases at J, leaving 7 bases unmatched. CDR1 is SGHTA, CDR2 FQGNSA, per germline. CDR3 length: 14 residues. The CDR3 reads CASSSGQSREKLFF. In DNA, the CDR3 is TGTGCCAGCAGCTCGGGACAGTCTCGGGAAAAACTGTTTTTT.

The DNA of the CDR3 is TGTGCCAGCAGCCTAGGGGGACAGGGGTCCGGCGGCTACACCTTC. This gives the protein CASSLGGQGSGGYTF. This chain connects TRBV6-5 to TRBJ1-2, with 10 nucleotides matching TRBD1. From germline, CDR1 is MNHEY and CDR2 SVGAGI. This CDR3 is 15 amino acids long. V gave up 6 bases and J gave up 8 bases; unmatched junction bases: 12.

The chain employs TRBV27 and TRBJ1-2, with 8 bases matching TRBD1. CDR1 MNHEY and CDR2 SMNVEV come from the germline V gene (reference sequence). This CDR3 spans 15 amino acids. V shed 5 bases, J shed 0 bases, and the junction held 5 bases outside the gene matches. The CDR3 nucleotides are TGTGCCAGCAGTCTAGGGACAGGCTCTAACTATGGCTACACCTTC. As protein: CASSLGTGSNYGYTF.

This clone was found once. Here the CDR3 DNA reads TGTGCCGCCGGGGCCTTCAGGACCGGGGAGCTGTTTTTT. Residues: CAAGAFRTGELFF. This chain joins TRBV19 and TRBJ2-2, with D perhaps TRBD1 or TRBD2 (5 bases each). V gave up 11 bases and J gave up 5 bases, with 15 bases separating them. In germline, CDR1 is LNHDA, CDR2 SQIVND (reference sequence). The CDR3 extends over 13 amino acids.

V gene TRBV9 combines with J gene TRBJ2-3; D ambiguous. CDR3 length equals 21 residues. Germline V gives CDR1 SGDLS, CDR2 YYNGEE. The germline V and J ends were trimmed by 6 bases and 0 bases, with 32 bases remaining between them. In DNA, the CDR3 is TGTGCCAGCAAAGACACACCAAGCGTAGTACGGAACAACTCTAGCACAGATACGCAGTATTTT. Protein sequence: CASKDTPSVVRNNSSTDTQYF. Complete variable domain (other parts from reference TRBV9 and TRBJ2-3): DSGVTQTPKHLITATGQRVTLRCSPRSGDLSVYWYQQSLDQGLQFLIQYYNGEERAKGNILERFSAQQFPDLHSELNLSSLELGDSALYFCASKDTPSVVRNNSSTDTQYFGPGTRLTVL.

This clone was found a few times. This sequence joins TRBV5-4 and TRBJ2-7; 7 nucleotides agree with TRBD1. Germline trimming cut 3 bases from V and 1 base from J; bases unmatched to any gene: 7. From germline, CDR1 is SGHNT and CDR2 YYREEE (reference sequence). This CDR3 region has 15 residues. The CDR3 loop is CASSSTGQSSYEQYF. The DNA of the CDR3 is TGTGCCAGCAGCTCGACGGGACAGTCTTCCTACGAGCAGTACTTC.

The chain uses TRBV7-3 and TRBJ2-2; 9 bases map to TRBD1. The CDR3 is made up of 16 amino acids. With 5 bases clipped from V and 5 bases from J, the junction kept 9 bases outside the gene matches. The germline V gene encodes CDR1 SGHTA and CDR2 FQGTGA. The chain's CDR3 is CASSPGQGLGTGELFF. CDR3 coding DNA: TGTGCCAGCAGCCCAGGACAGGGGTTAGGAACCGGGGAGCTGTTTTTT.

The V gene is TRBV7-7, the J gene TRBJ1-1; D remains unclear. The length of the CDR3 is 16 residues. Germline V gene data show CDR1 as SSHAT and CDR2 as FNYEAQ (reference sequence). Deletions cut 2 bases from V and 6 bases from J, with 19 bases between. CDR3 protein: CASSLKFGGVGSEAFF. The CDR3 DNA reads as TGTGCCAGCAGCTTAAAATTTGGTGGTGTAGGCTCTGAAGCTTTCTTT.

CDR3 amino acids: CASSLESNQPQHF. DNA for the CDR3: TGTGCCAGCAGCTTAGAGAGCAATCAGCCCCAGCATTTT. This chain uses TRBV7-8 with TRBJ1-5; no clear D gene. The V gene's germline CDR1 is SGHVS and CDR2 FQNEAQ. V lost 1 base, J lost 1 base, and 2 bases lay in between. This CDR3 is 13 amino acids long.

The chain carries TRBV10-3 and TRBJ2-7, with 8 positions matching TRBD2. This CDR3 comprises 14 residues. Germline trimming cut 6 bases from V and 5 bases from J; bases unmatched to any gene: 9. The germline gives CDR1 ENHRY, CDR2 SYGVKD. CDR3 sequence (DNA): TGTGCCATCAGCTTGCGGGGGGACGGGGACGAGCAGTACTTC. It codes for CAISLRGDGDEQYF.

V is TRBV5-1 and J is TRBJ2-1, with D maybe TRBD1 (5 bases). CDR3 length: 15 residues. V lost 0 bases to trimming and J lost 0 bases, with 7 bases between them. CDR1 SGHRS and CDR2 YFSETQ come from the germline V gene. CDR3 region: CASSLGQPSYNEQFF. CDR3 coding DNA: TGCGCCAGCAGCTTGGGACAGCCCTCCTACAATGAGCAGTTCTTC.

This clone was detected only a few times. The V call is TRBV4-1, the J call TRBJ1-3; no clear D. This CDR3 region has 15 residues. Germline V gives CDR1 MGHRA, CDR2 YSYEKL. With 5 bases removed from V and 0 bases from J, the gap between germline ends came to 11 bases. The CDR3 DNA is TGCGCCAGCAGCATCCGGTCATACTCTGGAAACACCATATATTTT. Translation: CASSIRSYSGNTIYF.

The V call is TRBV5-1, the J call TRBJ2-5; D possibly corresponds to TRBD1 (6 bases). The CDR3 totals 14 residues. The V gene's germline CDR1 is SGHRS and CDR2 YFSETQ. Trimming took 2 bases from V and 0 from J, leaving 8 bases between them. CDR3 amino acids: CASSFGTHQETQYF. CDR3 in DNA: TGCGCCAGCAGCTTTGGGACACACCAAGAGACCCAGTACTTC.